The clone carrying this T cell receptor beta chain was observed at least ten times. Its antigen is still unknown. Being free of ophthalmopathy for 18 months of follow-up defined stable hyperthyroidism. Newly diagnosed hyperthyroidism donors, aged 18 to 65, duration under 2 months. With 5 bases clipped from V and 4 bases from J, the junction kept 4 bases outside the gene matches. The germline CDR1 and CDR2 sequences are LNHDA and SQIVND (reference sequence). The CDR3 covers 13 residues. The sequenced template was RNA, covering the TCR beta CDR3 region. First-round RT-PCR with HTBI primers preceded a second-round multiplex PCR. TCRdb processed the multiplex PCR reads anew with MiXCR; each CDR3 protein has one entry. Of roughly 400,000 distinct CDR3 sequences listed, about 18% were seen once; the top ten hold about 2.4%. This entry belongs to a study of Graves' ophthalmopathy and Graves' hyperthyroidism. Study summary: Prior to any treatment, peripheral blood was collected at the time of initial diagnosis.

Study results and limitations: In predicting ophthalmopathy progression, the model reached roughly 71% sensitivity and approximately 72% specificity.

The rearrangement uses TRBV19 and TRBJ1-2; 7 nucleotides line up with TRBD1. This clonotype originated in an adult woman with stable Graves' hyperthyroidism. Sequencing was performed on peripheral blood. This CDR3 is CASSRTGAYGYTF. CDR3 sequence (DNA): TGTGCCAGTAGTCGAACAGGGGCCTATGGCTACACCTTC.